These 26 T cell receptor beta chains came from one sample sequenced in a study of blood T cell repertoires in COVID-19. TCRdb's table, derived via immunoSEQ multiplex PCR, lists solely in-frame clones and lacks some. The sample records about 170,000 clones, 89% being singletons. Input material: PBMCs or T cells enriched from blood (not recorded which). The receptors were gathered from a woman in her late teens or twenties who had recovered from COVID-19.

The chain links TRBV5-1 to TRBJ2-1, with D unclear. The germline V and J ends were trimmed by 2 bases and 4 bases, with 10 bases remaining between them. Germline V gene sequence: CDR1 SGHRS, CDR2 YFSETQ. The CDR3 is 14 amino acids. The DNA for the CDR3 is TGCGCCAGCAGCTTTTCGGTAGAGTACAATGAGCAGTTCTTC. Translated: CASSFSVEYNEQFF.

The chain uses TRBV29-1 and TRBJ1-1; no firm D call. Germline V CDR1 and CDR2: SQVTM, ANQGSEA. This CDR3 has 10 residues. Trimming removed 4 bases from V and 10 bases from J, with 10 bases in between. The CDR3 loop reads CSVGQAGAFF. CDR3 DNA sequence: TGCAGCGTTGGTCAGGCCGGAGCTTTCTTT.

The chain joins TRBV12-3 or TRBV12-4 to TRBJ2-7; D gene uncertain. Trimming took 2 bases from V and 1 from J, leaving 6 bases between them. CDR3 size: 13 residues. CDR3 in amino acids: CASSLQKSYEQYF. The CDR3 bases are TGTGCCAGCAGTTTACAGAAATCCTACGAGCAGTACTTC.

The chain is built from TRBV7-9 and TRBJ1-2; no definite D call. V lost 1 base and J 4 bases, leaving 10 bases between the germline ends. CDR3 length: 14 amino acids. The germline CDR1 and CDR2 sequences are SEHNR and FQNEAQ (reference sequence). Here the CDR3 DNA reads TGTGCCAGCAGCTTAGTGCCAGGCAGCTATGGCTACACCTTC. Translated: CASSLVPGSYGYTF.

The chain couples TRBV11-2 to TRBJ1-3, with D possibly being TRBD1 (6 bases). This CDR3 comprises 16 residues. Germline CDR1 SGHAT, CDR2 FQNNGV. Trimming removed 3 bases from V and 0 bases from J, with 12 bases in between. The CDR3 protein is CASSLGAPFSGNTIYF. The CDR3 DNA follows: TGTGCCAGCAGCTTGGGGGCCCCCTTCTCTGGAAACACCATATATTTT.

In this sample, this clone turned up once. The chain couples TRBV7-2 to TRBJ1-4; maybe TRBD1 (6 bases). The germline V and J ends were trimmed by 5 bases and 8 bases, with 15 bases remaining between them. Germline V gene lookup returns CDR1 SGHTA and CDR2 FQGNSA. The CDR3 sequence is 14 residues long. The CDR3 reads CASSDRNLAEKLFF. In DNA form, the CDR3 reads TGTGCCAGCAGCGACAGGAATCTGGCCGAAAAACTGTTTTTT.

V and J are TRBV15 and TRBJ2-3; no reliable D call. V gave up 5 bases and J gave up 6 bases, with 12 bases separating them. Germline CDR1 reads LNHNV; CDR2 reads YYDKDF (reference sequence). The CDR3 spans 13 residues. CDR3 DNA sequence: TGTGCCACCAGCTCCAACCCCGGGGATACGCAGTATTTT. This sequence encodes CATSSNPGDTQYF. Full variable domain (missing parts from reference TRBV15 and TRBJ2-3): DAMVIQNPRYQVTQFGKPVTLSCSQTLNHNVMYWYQQKSSQAPKLLFHYYDKDFNNEADTPDNFQSRRPNTSFCFLDIRSPGLGDTAMYLCATSSNPGDTQYFGPGTRLTVL.

The rearrangement uses TRBV28 and TRBJ2-7; no clear D gene. Germline lookup yields CDR1 MDHEN and CDR2 SYDVKM. There are 12 residues in the CDR3. V was clipped by 5 bases and J by 2 bases, with 7 bases between them. The CDR3 spells CASSVSAYEQYF. The CDR3 DNA reads TGTGCCAGCAGTGTGTCGGCCTACGAGCAGTACTTC.

This sequence joins TRBV19 and TRBJ2-1; D perhaps matches TRBD1 (5 bases). Germline V CDR1 and CDR2: LNHDA, SQIVND (reference sequence). This CDR3 spans 15 amino acids. V lost 6 bases, J lost 0 bases, and 12 bases lay in between. The CDR3 DNA follows: TGTGCCAGTAGACACAGGTCGTACTCCTACAATGAGCAGTTCTTC. It specifies CASRHRSYSYNEQFF.

This chain joins TRBV6-5 and TRBJ1-2; maybe TRBD1 (5 bases). Germline values: CDR1 MNHEY, CDR2 SVGAGI. This CDR3 contains 16 residues. The germline V and J ends were trimmed by 0 bases and 4 bases, with 15 bases remaining between them. The chain's CDR3 is CASSYSPRTGGYGYTF. CDR3 nucleotides: TGTGCCAGCAGTTACTCCCCACGAACCGGGGGCTATGGCTACACCTTC.

The J gene is TRBJ2-7, the V gene TRBV7-2, with a possible D match to TRBD2 (7 bases). V lost 2 bases and J 2 bases, leaving 19 bases between the germline ends. The CDR3 sequence is 17 residues long. Germline V gene data show CDR1 as SGHTA and CDR2 as FQGNSA. The CDR3 region has the DNA TGTGCCAGCAGCTTAAGGGGGGCTAGCGGTTCTACCTACGAGCAGTACTTC. Translation: CASSLRGASGSTYEQYF. The whole variable domain, remainder taken from reference TRBV7-2 and TRBJ2-7, is GAGVSQSPSNKVTEKGKDVELRCDPISGHTALYWYRQSLGQGLEFLIYFQGNSAPDKSGLPSDRFSAERTGGSVSTLTIQRTQQEDSAVYLCASSLRGASGSTYEQYFGPGTRLTVT.

The V gene is TRBV6-5, the J gene TRBJ2-1, with TRBD2 matching over 8 bases. The CDR3 contains 16 residues. J was trimmed by 9 bases and V by 0 bases; bases with no gene match: 10. Germline CDR1 is MNHEY and CDR2 is SVGAGI. The CDR3 DNA reads TGTGCCAGCAGTTACTCAGGCCAGCGGGAGTGGGCTGAGCAGTTCTTC. Translated: CASSYSGQREWAEQFF.

This clone was recorded once. In DNA, the CDR3 is TGTGCCAGCAGCAGTTGTCTAGCGGGAGGGCCCTCCTACAATGAGCAGTTCTTC. As protein: CASSSCLAGGPSYNEQFF. The chain carries TRBV21-1 and TRBJ2-1; the tabulated D call, TRBD2, remains unverified against the DNA. TRBV21-1 is given as a pseudogene. The CDR3 has 18 amino acids.

This clone was observed once. The chain carries TRBV29-1 and TRBJ2-2; 11 positions match TRBD2. CDR1 and CDR2 (germline): SQVTM, ANQGSEA. This CDR3 region has 16 residues. Losses at the gene ends were 7 bases for V and 7 bases for J; bases not matched to a gene: 14. Here the CDR3 reads CSAASAVAGGVGELFF. CDR3 sequence (DNA): TGCAGCGCTGCGTCGGCGGTAGCGGGAGGGGTCGGGGAGCTGTTTTTT.

Only a few counts were recorded for this clone. The chain couples TRBV6-4 to TRBJ2-1; 8 bases are a match to TRBD2. From germline, CDR1 is MRHNA and CDR2 SNTAGT. V was pared by 5 bases and J by 7 bases, with 10 bases of the junction left unmatched. This CDR3 is 15 amino acids long. The CDR3: CASSRSSGRGNEQFF. CDR3 in DNA: TGTGCCAGCAGTCGGTCCAGCGGGAGAGGAAATGAGCAGTTCTTC.

The rearrangement joins TRBV9 to TRBJ1-2; D gene ambiguous. The CDR3 is 12 amino acids. CDR1 and CDR2 from the germline V gene are SGDLS and YYNGEE. The V end was cut by 7 bases, the J end by 5 bases, with 12 bases between. This chain's CDR3 is CASSQVSYGYTF. CDR3 bases: TGTGCCAGCTCGCAGGTTTCTTATGGCTACACCTTC.

Concerning this clone: At one end, the junction sequence differs from germline, possibly due to a read error. V gene TRBV18 combines with J gene TRBJ2-1; D might be TRBD2 (6 bases). Germline lookup yields CDR1 KGHSH and CDR2 LQKENI. The CDR3 contains 17 residues. Written as DNA, the CDR3 is TGTGCCAGCTCACCACGTTCACGGGGGACTGCCTATAATGAGCAGTTCTTC. Its protein is CASSPRSRGTAYNEQFF.

The chain uses TRBV5-5 and TRBJ2-6; possibly TRBD1 for D (5 bases). The CDR3 spans 17 residues. Germline CDR1 and CDR2: SGHKS and YYEKEE (reference sequence). V lost 3 bases and J lost 0, with 13 bases in between. The CDR3 is CASSSTDRRSGANVLTF. DNA for the CDR3: TGTGCCAGCAGCTCCACTGACAGACGCTCTGGGGCCAACGTCCTGACTTTC.

The V and J genes are TRBV6-4 and TRBJ2-1; the match to TRBD2 covers 10 bases. The germline gives CDR1 MRHNA, CDR2 SNTAGT. The ends lost 3 bases at V and 4 bases at J; junction bases unmatched: 6. This CDR3 comprises 16 residues. DNA of the CDR3: TGTGCCAGCAGTGAATCAGCGACTAGCGGGTACAATGAGCAGTTCTTC. This translates into CASSESATSGYNEQFF.

The genes are TRBV28 and TRBJ2-3; perhaps TRBD2 as D (6 bases). There are 15 residues in the CDR3. V was trimmed by 9 bases and J by 3 bases, leaving 19 bases between them. Germline CDR1 reads MDHEN; CDR2 reads SYDVKM. DNA of the CDR3: TGTGCCAGTCGAGGCCCGGTCCGGGGGACAGATACGCAGTATTTT. Translated, it gives CASRGPVRGTDTQYF.

The rearrangement links TRBV10-2 to TRBJ1-2; TRBD1 might be the D (6 bases). The ends were cut back, 6 bases at V and 6 bases at J, with 14 bases in the middle. There are 13 residues in the CDR3. In germline, CDR1 is WSHSY, CDR2 SAAADI. The CDR3: CASSSQGSDGYTF. The CDR3 DNA sequence: TGCGCCAGCAGCTCGCAGGGGAGTGATGGCTACACCTTC.

The V and J genes are TRBV3-1 (or the pseudogene TRBV3-2) and TRBJ2-7; D perhaps matches TRBD1 (5 bases). CDR3 size: 15 residues. V was cut by 0 bases and J by 4 bases, with 13 bases left in between. Germline lookup yields CDR1 LGHDT and CDR2 YNNKEL (reference sequence). DNA for the CDR3: TGTGCCAGCAGCCAAGATCATCAGGGTACGTACGAGCAGTACTTC. This translates into CASSQDHQGTYEQYF.

V gene TRBV28 combines with J gene TRBJ1-5; D is uncertain. V was clipped by 3 bases and J by 3 bases, with 12 bases between them. The CDR3 covers 15 residues. Looked up from germline, CDR1 is MDHEN and CDR2 is SYDVKM. The CDR3 reads CASSLGRRYNQPQHF. CDR3 DNA: TGTGCCAGCAGTTTGGGCAGGCGCTACAATCAGCCCCAGCATTTT.

The rearrangement uses TRBV27 and TRBJ2-3; D is unclear. Trimming removed 6 bases at V and 0 bases at J, with 13 bases between. Looked up from germline, CDR1 is MNHEY and CDR2 is SMNVEV (reference sequence). The CDR3 runs to 15 residues. CDR3 protein: CASRVYQASTDTQYF. For the CDR3, the DNA is TGTGCCAGCAGAGTTTATCAGGCAAGCACAGATACGCAGTATTTT.

V is TRBV3-1 (or the pseudogene TRBV3-2) and J is TRBJ1-1; tentative D call: TRBD1 (5 bases). The CDR3 has 16 residues. CDR1 is LGHDT, CDR2 YNNKEL, per germline (reference sequence). The V end lost 4 bases, the J end lost 0 bases, and 15 bases lay between the germline ends. CDR3 sequence (DNA): TGTGCCAGCAGCCTCTGGGGGGGGGACCTGAACACTGAAGCTTTCTTT. Translation: CASSLWGGDLNTEAFF.

This rearrangement joins TRBV5-1 to TRBJ1-6; 8 positions agree with TRBD1. The CDR3 runs 16 residues. CDR1 SGHRS and CDR2 YFSETQ come from the germline V gene. J lost 8 bases, V lost 0 bases, and 7 bases had no gene match. The CDR3 protein is CASSLGGTGQYSPLHF. In DNA form, the CDR3 reads TGCGCCAGCAGCTTGGGGGGGACAGGCCAATATTCACCCCTCCACTTT.